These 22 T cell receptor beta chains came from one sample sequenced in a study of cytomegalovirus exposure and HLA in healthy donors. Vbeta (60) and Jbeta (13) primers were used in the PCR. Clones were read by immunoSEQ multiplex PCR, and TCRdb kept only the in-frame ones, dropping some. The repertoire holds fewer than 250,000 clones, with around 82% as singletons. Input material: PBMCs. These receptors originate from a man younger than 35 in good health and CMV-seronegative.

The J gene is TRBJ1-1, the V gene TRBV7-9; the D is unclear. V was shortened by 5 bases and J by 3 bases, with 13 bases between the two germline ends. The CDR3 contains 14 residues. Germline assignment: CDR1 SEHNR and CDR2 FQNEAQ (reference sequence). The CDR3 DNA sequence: TGTGCCAGCAGCCAGAACGCGGGGTACACTGAAGCTTTCTTT. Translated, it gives CASSQNAGYTEAFF.

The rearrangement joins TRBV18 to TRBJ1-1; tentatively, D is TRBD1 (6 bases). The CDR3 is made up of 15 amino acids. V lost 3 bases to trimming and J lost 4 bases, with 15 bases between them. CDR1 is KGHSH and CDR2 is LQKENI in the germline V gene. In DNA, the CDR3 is TGTGCCAGCTCACCTAGACAGGACTGGGGCACTGAAGCTTTCTTT. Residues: CASSPRQDWGTEAFF.

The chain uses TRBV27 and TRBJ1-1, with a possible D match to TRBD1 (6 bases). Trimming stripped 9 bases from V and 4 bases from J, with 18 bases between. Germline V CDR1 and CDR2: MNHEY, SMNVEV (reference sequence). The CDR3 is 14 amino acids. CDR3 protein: CASYVSGARTEAFF. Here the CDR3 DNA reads TGTGCCAGTTATGTTTCAGGGGCGCGCACTGAAGCTTTCTTT.

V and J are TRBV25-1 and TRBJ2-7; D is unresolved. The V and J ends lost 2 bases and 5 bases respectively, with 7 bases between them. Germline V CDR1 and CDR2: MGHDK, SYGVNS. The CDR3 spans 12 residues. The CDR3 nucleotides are TGTGCCAGCAGTGAAGTGGCCCACGAGCAGTACTTC. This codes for CASSEVAHEQYF.

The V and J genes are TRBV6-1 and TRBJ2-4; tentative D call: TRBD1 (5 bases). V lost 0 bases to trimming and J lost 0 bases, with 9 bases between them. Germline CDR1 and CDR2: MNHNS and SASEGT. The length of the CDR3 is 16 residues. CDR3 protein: CASSEALTVAKNIQYF. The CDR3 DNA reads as TGTGCCAGCAGTGAAGCCCTGACAGTAGCCAAAAACATTCAGTACTTC.

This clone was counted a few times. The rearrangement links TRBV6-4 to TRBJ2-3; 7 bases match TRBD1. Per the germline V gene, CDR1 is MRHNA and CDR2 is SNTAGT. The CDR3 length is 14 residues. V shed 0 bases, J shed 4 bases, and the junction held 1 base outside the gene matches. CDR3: CASSDSGGPDTQYF. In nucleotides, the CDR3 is TGTGCCAGCAGTGACTCAGGGGGCCCAGATACGCAGTATTTT.

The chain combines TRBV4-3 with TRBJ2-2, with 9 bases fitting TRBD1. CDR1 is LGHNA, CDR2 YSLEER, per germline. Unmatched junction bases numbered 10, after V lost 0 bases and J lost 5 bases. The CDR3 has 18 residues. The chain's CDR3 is CASSQDPTGTGSTGELFF. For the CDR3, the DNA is TGCGCCAGCAGCCAAGACCCTACCGGGACAGGGTCGACCGGGGAGCTGTTTTTT.

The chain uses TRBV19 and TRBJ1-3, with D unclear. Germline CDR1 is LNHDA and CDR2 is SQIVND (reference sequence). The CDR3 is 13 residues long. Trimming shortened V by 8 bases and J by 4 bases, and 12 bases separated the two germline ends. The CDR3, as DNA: TGTGCCAGTTCTGAGGGAGCCGGAAACACCATATATTTT. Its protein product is CASSEGAGNTIYF.

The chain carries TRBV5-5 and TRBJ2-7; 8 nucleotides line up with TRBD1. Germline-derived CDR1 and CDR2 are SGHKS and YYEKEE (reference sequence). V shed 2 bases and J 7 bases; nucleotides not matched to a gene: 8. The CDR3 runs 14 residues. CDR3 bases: TGTGCCAGCAGCTTTGACGGACAGGGCAGGGAGCAGTACTTC. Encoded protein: CASSFDGQGREQYF.

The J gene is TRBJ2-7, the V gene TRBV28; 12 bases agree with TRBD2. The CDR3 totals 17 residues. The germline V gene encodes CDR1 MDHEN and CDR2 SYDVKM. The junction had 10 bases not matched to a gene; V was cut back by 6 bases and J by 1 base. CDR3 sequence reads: CASRLTSGGPRSYEQYF. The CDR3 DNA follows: TGTGCCAGCAGGCTGACTAGCGGGGGACCACGGTCCTACGAGCAGTACTTC.

CDR3 in DNA: TGTGCCAGCAGCTTGGGTCCCGGGGAGGTCGAGCAGTACTTC. This encodes CASSLGPGEVEQYF. The rearrangement joins TRBV5-8 to TRBJ2-7, with D possibly matching TRBD2 (6 bases). The CDR3 is made up of 14 amino acids. Germline-derived CDR1 and CDR2 are SGHTS and YDEGEE. Trimming removed 0 bases at V and 6 bases at J, with 13 bases between.

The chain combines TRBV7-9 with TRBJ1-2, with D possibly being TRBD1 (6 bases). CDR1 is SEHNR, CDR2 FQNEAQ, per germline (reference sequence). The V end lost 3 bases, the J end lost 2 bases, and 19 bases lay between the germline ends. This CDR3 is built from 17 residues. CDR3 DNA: TGTGCCAGCAGCTTCGGCAGGGGCTTTTCCCGCAACTATGGCTACACCTTC. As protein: CASSFGRGFSRNYGYTF.

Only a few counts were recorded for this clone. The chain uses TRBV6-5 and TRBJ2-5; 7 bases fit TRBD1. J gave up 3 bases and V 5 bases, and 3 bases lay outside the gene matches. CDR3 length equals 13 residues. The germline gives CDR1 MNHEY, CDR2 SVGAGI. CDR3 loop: CASSRTGEETQYF. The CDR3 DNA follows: TGTGCCAGCAGTAGGACAGGAGAAGAGACCCAGTACTTC.

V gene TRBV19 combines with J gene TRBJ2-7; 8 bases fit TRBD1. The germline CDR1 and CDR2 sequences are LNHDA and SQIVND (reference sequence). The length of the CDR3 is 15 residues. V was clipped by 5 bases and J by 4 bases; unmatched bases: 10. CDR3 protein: CASSGGTGGYYEQYF. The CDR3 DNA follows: TGTGCCAGTAGTGGAGGGACAGGAGGATATTACGAGCAGTACTTC.

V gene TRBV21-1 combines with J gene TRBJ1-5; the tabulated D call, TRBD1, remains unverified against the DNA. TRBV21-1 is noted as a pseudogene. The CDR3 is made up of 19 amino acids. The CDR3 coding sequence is TGTGCCAGCAGCAACACATGGGCACTGACAGCGCACTCCTATCAGCCCCAGCATTTT. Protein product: CASSNTWALTAHSYQPQHF.

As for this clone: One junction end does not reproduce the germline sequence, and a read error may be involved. The CDR3 nucleotides are TGTGCTAGCAGCGCGAACAGGGGAAAGTACGGCGAGCAGTACTTC. Protein: CASSANRGKYGEQYF. The chain has TRBV7-7 and TRBJ2-7, with 7 bases that match TRBD1. Germline V gene sequence: CDR1 SSHAT, CDR2 FNYEAQ (reference sequence). The CDR3 covers 15 residues. Variable domain in full (rest from reference TRBV7-7 and TRBJ2-7): GAGVSQSPRYKVTKRGQDVTLRCDPISSHATLYWYQQALGQGPEFLTYFNYEAQPDKSGLPSDRFSAERPEGSISTLTIQRTEQRDSAMYRCASSANRGKYGEQYFGPGTRLTVT.

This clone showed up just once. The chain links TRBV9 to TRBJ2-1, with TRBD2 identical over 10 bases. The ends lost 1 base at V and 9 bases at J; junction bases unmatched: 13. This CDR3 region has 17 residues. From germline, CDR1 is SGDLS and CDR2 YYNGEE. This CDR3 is CASSVLAGVDFTGEQFF. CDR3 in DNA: TGTGCCAGCAGCGTACTAGCGGGAGTAGATTTCACAGGTGAGCAGTTCTTC.

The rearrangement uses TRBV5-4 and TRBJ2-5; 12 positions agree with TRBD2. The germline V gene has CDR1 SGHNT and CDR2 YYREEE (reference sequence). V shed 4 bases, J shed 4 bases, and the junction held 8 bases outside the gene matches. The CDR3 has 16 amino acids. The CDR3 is CASSPGLAGRGETQYF. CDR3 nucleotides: TGTGCCAGCAGCCCCGGACTAGCGGGACGGGGAGAGACCCAGTACTTC.

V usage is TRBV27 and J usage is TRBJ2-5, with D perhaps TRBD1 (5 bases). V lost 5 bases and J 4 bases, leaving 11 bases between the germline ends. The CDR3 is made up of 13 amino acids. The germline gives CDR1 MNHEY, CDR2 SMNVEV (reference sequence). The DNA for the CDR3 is TGTGCCAGCAGTACAGGACATGGAGAGACCCAGTACTTC. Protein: CASSTGHGETQYF.

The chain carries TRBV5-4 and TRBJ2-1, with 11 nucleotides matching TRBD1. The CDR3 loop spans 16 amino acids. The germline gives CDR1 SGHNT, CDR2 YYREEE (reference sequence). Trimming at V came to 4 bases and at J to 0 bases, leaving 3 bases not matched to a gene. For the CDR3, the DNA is TGTGCCAGCAGCGAAGGGACAGGGGGCTCCTACAATGAGCAGTTCTTC. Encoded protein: CASSEGTGGSYNEQFF.

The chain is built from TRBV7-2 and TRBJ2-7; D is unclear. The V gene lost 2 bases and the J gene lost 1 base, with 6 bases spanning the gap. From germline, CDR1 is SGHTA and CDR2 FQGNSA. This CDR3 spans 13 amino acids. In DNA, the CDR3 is TGTGCCAGCAGCTTAAGGAGATCCTACGAGCAGTACTTC. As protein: CASSLRRSYEQYF.

The chain's CDR3 is CASSQRSFEETQYF. The CDR3 nucleotides are TGTGCCAGCAGCCAACGGTCATTCGAAGAGACCCAGTACTTC. V and J are TRBV14 and TRBJ2-5; D remains unclear. From germline, CDR1 is SGHDN and CDR2 FVKESK. Between the trimmed V and J ends, which lost 2 bases and 3 bases, there was a span of 10 bases. This CDR3 region has 14 residues.